A single sample is the source of the 30 T cell receptor beta chains below, sequenced in a study of cytomegalovirus exposure and HLA in healthy donors (dated 2017 in TCRdb). Library preparation employed the immunoSEQ multiplex PCR assay. A mixture of 60 forward primers for TCR Vbeta segments and 13 reverse primers for TCR Jbeta segments was used in the multiplex PCR. The clones in this table, taken by TCRdb from immuneACCESS, are in-frame only. Not every clone is retained; where verified, under half of the shortfall comes from an unresolved V gene, and the cause of the rest is unknown. The sample table lists more than 70,000 clones, just over 75% of them with a count of one. The ten largest clones add up to more than 2.5% of the sample. The sample taken for sequencing was PBMCs. These receptor sequences come from a man between 50 and 59 years old in good health and CMV-seropositive.

V is TRBV29-1 and J is TRBJ1-2; tentative D call: TRBD1 (5 bases). Germline-derived CDR1 and CDR2 are SQVTM and ANQGSEA. The CDR3 spans 11 residues. V shed 6 bases and J shed 5 bases, with 10 bases lying between them. The chain's CDR3 is CSVDGGYGYTF. DNA for the CDR3: TGCAGCGTCGACGGGGGGTATGGCTACACCTTC.

The chain joins TRBV7-9 to TRBJ2-1; 9 nucleotides align to TRBD2. Per germline, CDR1 SEHNR and CDR2 FQNEAQ (reference sequence). The CDR3 sequence is 15 residues long. V was pared by 2 bases and J by 8 bases, with 7 bases of the junction left unmatched. The CDR3 region is CASSLQAGGYDEQFF. CDR3 sequence (DNA): TGTGCCAGCAGCTTACAAGCGGGAGGTTACGATGAGCAGTTCTTC.

The chain joins TRBV10-3 to TRBJ2-6, with 11 bases aligning to TRBD2. V lost 7 bases and J lost 4; bases outside the gene matches: 9. The CDR3 runs to 17 residues. Germline V gives CDR1 ENHRY, CDR2 SYGVKD. CDR3 residues: CAITDLAGGTGANVLTF. CDR3 bases: TGTGCCATCACTGATCTAGCGGGAGGTACAGGGGCCAACGTCCTGACTTTC.

The J gene is TRBJ2-1, the V gene TRBV6-1; D not certain. CDR3 length: 13 residues. Germline V gene data show CDR1 as MNHNS and CDR2 as SASEGT. V was clipped by 6 bases and J by 4 bases, with 10 bases between them. The CDR3 coding sequence is TGTGCCAGCAGAACCCCGGTTTACAATGAGCAGTTCTTC. Translating it yields CASRTPVYNEQFF.

The chain has TRBV4-3 and TRBJ2-3, with TRBD1 identical over 9 bases. This CDR3 has 18 amino acids. The ends lost 0 bases at V and 1 base at J; junction bases unmatched: 8. Germline V CDR1 and CDR2: LGHNA, YSLEER. CDR3 DNA sequence: TGCGCCAGCAGCCAAGATCGGGGACAGGGCCAACGCACAGATACGCAGTATTTT. It translates to CASSQDRGQGQRTDTQYF.

There are a few counts of this clone. CDR3 sequence reads: CASSHRRLAGVYEQYF. CDR3 DNA: TGTGCCAGCAGCCACCGAAGGTTAGCGGGAGTCTACGAGCAGTACTTC. V usage is TRBV14 and J usage is TRBJ2-7; the match to TRBD2 covers 9 bases. The junction had 9 bases not matched to a gene; V was cut back by 3 bases and J by 3 bases. CDR3 size: 16 residues. CDR1 is SGHDN and CDR2 is FVKESK in the germline V gene. Combining the CDR3 with reference TRBV14 and TRBJ2-7 gives the whole variable domain EAGVTQFPSHSVIEKGQTVTLRCDPISGHDNLYWYRRVMGKEIKFLLHFVKESKQDESGMPNNRFLAERTGGTYSTLKVQPAELEDSGVYFCASSHRRLAGVYEQYFGPGTRLTVT.

The DNA for the CDR3 is TGTGCCAGCAGCTTGACTAGCGGGACTTTTTGGGGGACGCAGTATTTT. Its translation: CASSLTSGTFWGTQYF. The rearrangement joins TRBV7-2 to TRBJ2-3, with 11 bases matching TRBD2. This CDR3 is 16 amino acids long. Germline lookup yields CDR1 SGHTA and CDR2 FQGNSA. The J segment lost 9 bases and the V segment lost 3 bases, leaving 11 bases of the junction unmatched. The full variable domain, completed using reference TRBV7-2 and TRBJ2-3, is GAGVSQSPSNKVTEKGKDVELRCDPISGHTALYWYRQSLGQGLEFLIYFQGNSAPDKSGLPSDRFSAERTGGSVSTLTIQRTQQEDSAVYLCASSLTSGTFWGTQYFGPGTRLTVL.

Remarks on this clone: Other nucleotide sequences in the sample specify the same CDR3. This chain links TRBV7-6 with TRBJ2-1; possible D gene TRBD2, 6 bases. V was clipped by 5 bases and J by 5 bases, with 19 bases between them. Germline V gene data show CDR1 as SGHVS and CDR2 as FNYEAQ. This CDR3 has 16 amino acids. The CDR3 protein is CASSTVAGSWDNEQFF. The CDR3 DNA reads as TGTGCCAGCAGCACTGTGGCGGGGAGCTGGGACAATGAGCAGTTCTTC.

V and J are TRBV2 and TRBJ2-1; 7 bases agree with TRBD2. V shed 7 bases and J 3 bases; nucleotides not matched to a gene: 18. Germline assignment: CDR1 SNHLY and CDR2 FYNNEI. The CDR3 is 18 amino acids. This CDR3 is CASISPALKRENYNEQFF. For the CDR3, the DNA is TGTGCCAGCATCTCGCCGGCCCTCAAGCGGGAAAACTACAATGAGCAGTTCTTC.

This chain uses TRBV5-6 with TRBJ2-3; 12 bases line up with TRBD2. V dropped 3 bases and J dropped 1; count of bases not matched to a gene: 9. This CDR3 has 18 amino acids. Germline V gene lookup returns CDR1 SGHDT and CDR2 YYEEEE. The CDR3 nucleotides read TGTGCCAGCAGCTCAATGCTCCGGACTAGCGGGGGCACAGATACGCAGTATTTT. Translated: CASSSMLRTSGGTDTQYF. Full variable domain (outside the CDR3, taken from reference TRBV5-6 and TRBJ2-3): DAGVTQSPTHLIKTRGQQVTLRCSPKSGHDTVSWYQQALGQGPQFIFQYYEEEERQRGNFPDRFSGHQFPNYSSELNVNALLLGDSALYLCASSSMLRTSGGTDTQYFGPGTRLTVL.

The chain is built from TRBV5-1 and TRBJ2-7, with TRBD1 matching over 8 bases. This CDR3 spans 12 amino acids. Germline assignment: CDR1 SGHRS and CDR2 YFSETQ. With 5 bases clipped from V and 5 bases from J, the junction kept 3 bases outside the gene matches. CDR3: CASSGDRNEQYF. DNA of the CDR3: TGCGCCAGCAGTGGGGACAGGAACGAGCAGTACTTC.

This clone showed up just a few times. The chain employs TRBV27 and TRBJ2-3, with 10 bases lining up with TRBD2. Germline trimming cut 2 bases from V and 2 bases from J; bases unmatched to any gene: 7. In germline, CDR1 is MNHEY, CDR2 SMNVEV (reference sequence). CDR3 size: 17 residues. The CDR3, as DNA: TGTGCCAGCAGTTTAGGTACTAGCGGGATCCTCACAGATACGCAGTATTTT. Translating gives CASSLGTSGILTDTQYF.

The chain combines TRBV7-9 with TRBJ1-1; unclear D gene. The germline V and J ends were trimmed by 5 bases and 0 bases, with 10 bases remaining between them. The CDR3 sequence is 14 residues long. Germline V gene sequence: CDR1 SEHNR, CDR2 FQNEAQ (reference sequence). The CDR3 sequence: CASSRGLLNTEAFF. The CDR3 DNA sequence: TGTGCCAGCAGCCGCGGACTTCTGAACACTGAAGCTTTCTTT.

This clone was seen once. Written as DNA, the CDR3 is TGTGCCAGCAGATTCCAGGCGTCCTACGAGCAGTACTTC. It codes for CASRFQASYEQYF. V and J are TRBV6-5 and TRBJ2-7; D is ambiguous. There are 13 residues in the CDR3. V was pared by 6 bases and J by 1 base, with 10 bases between. Germline assignment: CDR1 MNHEY and CDR2 SVGAGI.

The rearrangement uses TRBV19 and TRBJ2-3; 12 bases fit TRBD1. CDR3 length: 15 residues. Germline loops: CDR1 LNHDA, CDR2 SQIVND (reference sequence). V trimming: 6 bases; J trimming: 3 bases; junction bases outside the gene matches: 4. CDR3 sequence reads: CASRRDRGQTDTQYF. Written as DNA, the CDR3 is TGTGCCAGTAGGCGGGACAGGGGGCAGACAGATACGCAGTATTTT.

The chain is built from TRBV4-2 and TRBJ2-2, with TRBD2 identical over 8 bases. Germline CDR1 reads LGHNA; CDR2 reads YNFKEQ. The CDR3 loop spans 20 amino acids. Unmatched junction bases numbered 18, after V lost 2 bases and J lost 4 bases. Here the CDR3 reads CASSQSTSGAGGLGTGELFF. The CDR3 nucleotides read TGTGCCAGCAGCCAATCTACGAGTGGGGCGGGAGGATTGGGCACCGGGGAGCTGTTTTTT.

This clone was detected once. J is TRBJ2-2 and V is TRBV2; 14 bases map to TRBD2. The CDR3 extends over 16 amino acids. J gave up 4 bases and V 6 bases, and 4 bases lay outside the gene matches. CDR1 SNHLY and CDR2 FYNNEI come from the germline V gene. CDR3 sequence: CASRETSGRATGELFF. CDR3 nucleotides: TGTGCCAGCAGGGAGACTAGCGGGAGGGCCACCGGGGAGCTGTTTTTT.

The chain joins TRBV10-3 to TRBJ1-1; no reliable D call. V was shortened by 6 bases and J by 1 base, with 9 bases between the two germline ends. The V gene's germline CDR1 is ENHRY and CDR2 SYGVKD. The CDR3 has 13 residues. CDR3 sequence reads: CAISKHENTEAFF. The CDR3 DNA is TGTGCCATCAGCAAACATGAGAACACTGAAGCTTTCTTT.

This clone has only a few counts. The chain uses TRBV7-8 and TRBJ2-3; 8 bases are shared with TRBD2. There are 14 residues in the CDR3. Germline assignment: CDR1 SGHVS and CDR2 FQNEAQ. The V and J ends lost 3 bases and 6 bases, in that order; junction bases with no gene match: 5. The CDR3 region has the DNA TGTGCCAGCAGCTTTGTTGGCGGGGGGGATACGCAGTATTTT. The encoded protein is CASSFVGGGDTQYF.

Judged by abundance, this clone is medium-sized (0.01 to 0.1%). This rearrangement joins TRBV27 to TRBJ2-1, with D perhaps TRBD1 (6 bases). V dropped 2 bases and J dropped 0 bases, with 11 bases sitting between them. CDR1 and CDR2 from the germline V gene are MNHEY and SMNVEV (reference sequence). This CDR3 is 16 amino acids long. CDR3 in DNA: TGTGCCAGCAGTTTAGAAACAGGGAGCTCCTACAATGAGCAGTTCTTC. It translates to CASSLETGSSYNEQFF.

This sequence joins TRBV7-8 and TRBJ1-5, with 8 bases aligning to TRBD1. Trimming at V came to 1 base and at J to 7 bases, leaving 6 bases not matched to a gene. Germline values: CDR1 SGHVS, CDR2 FQNEAQ. CDR3 length: 15 amino acids. In nucleotides, the CDR3 is TGTGCCAGCAGCTTAGGACAGGGGTTAAAGCAGCCCCAGCATTTT. Protein sequence: CASSLGQGLKQPQHF.

V usage is TRBV4-3 and J usage is TRBJ2-7; TRBD2 aligns across 12 bases. The CDR3 has 15 residues. The J segment lost 3 bases and the V segment lost 6 bases, leaving 6 bases of the junction unmatched. CDR1 and CDR2 (germline): LGHNA, YSLEER. This chain's CDR3 is CASRLGLAGLYEQYF. CDR3 nucleotide sequence: TGCGCCAGCAGACTAGGACTAGCGGGGCTCTACGAGCAGTACTTC.

This clone was observed a few times. The chain combines TRBV30 with TRBJ2-7, with D tentatively TRBD1 (6 bases). The germline V gene encodes CDR1 GTSNPN and CDR2 SVGIG (reference sequence). The CDR3 runs to 15 residues. V lost 8 bases to trimming and J lost 7 bases, with 27 bases between them. The CDR3 here is CATTRPGAGSGEQYF. As DNA, the CDR3 is TGTGCCACTACCAGACCAGGGGCGGGCTCTGGGGAGCAGTACTTC. Full variable domain (missing parts from reference TRBV30 and TRBJ2-7): SQTIHQWPATLVQPVGSPLSLECTVEGTSNPNLYWYRQAAGRGLQLLFYSVGIGQISSEVPQNLSASRPQDRQFILSSKKLLLSDSGFYLCATTRPGAGSGEQYFGPGTRLTVT.

The chain employs TRBV9 and TRBJ2-3; the D is unclear. The CDR3 has 11 amino acids. Per the germline V gene, CDR1 is SGDLS and CDR2 is YYNGEE. V lost 4 bases to trimming and J lost 3 bases, with 3 bases between them. The CDR3 DNA is TGTGCCAGCAGCTTAACAGATACGCAGTATTTT. Translating gives CASSLTDTQYF.

This chain uses TRBV18 with TRBJ2-7; the match to TRBD2 covers 8 bases. CDR3 length: 19 residues. Germline assignment: CDR1 KGHSH and CDR2 LQKENI. V was clipped by 1 base and J by 0 bases; unmatched bases: 14. The CDR3 reads CASSPLGVGTSGFSYEQYF. CDR3 nucleotide sequence: TGTGCCAGCTCACCACTCGGGGTCGGCACTAGCGGATTCTCCTACGAGCAGTACTTC.

The chain couples TRBV7-3 to TRBJ2-1; 11 bases are shared with TRBD1. V dropped 0 bases and J dropped 6; count of bases not matched to a gene: 1. Per germline, CDR1 SGHTA and CDR2 FQGTGA. CDR3 length: 15 amino acids. The CDR3 is CASSLTGQGANEQFF. The CDR3 coding sequence is TGTGCCAGCAGCTTAACCGGACAGGGGGCCAATGAGCAGTTCTTC. Combining the CDR3 with reference TRBV7-3 and TRBJ2-1 gives the whole variable domain GAGVSQTPSNKVTEKGKYVELRCDPISGHTALYWYRQSLGQGPEFLIYFQGTGAADDSGLPNDRFFAVRPEGSVSTLKIQRTERGDSAVYLCASSLTGQGANEQFFGPGTRLTVL.

The chain is built from TRBV6-1 and TRBJ2-5; 7 bases match TRBD2. The V and J ends lost 7 bases and 6 bases, in that order; junction bases with no gene match: 11. CDR1 is MNHNS, CDR2 SASEGT, per germline. This CDR3 spans 14 amino acids. Written as DNA, the CDR3 is TGTGCCAGCACTAACGGGCGGGAGATGCAGACCCAGTACTTC. Its protein product is CASTNGREMQTQYF.

This chain uses TRBV27 with TRBJ2-2, with a weak D call TRBD2 (5 bases). The CDR3 has 15 amino acids. Trimming took off 9 bases at V and 5 bases at J, with 19 bases between the two ends. Germline lookup yields CDR1 MNHEY and CDR2 SMNVEV (reference sequence). The CDR3 DNA follows: TGTGCCAGTTTACGATCAGGCCCGGGGACCGGGGAGCTGTTTTTT. Translated: CASLRSGPGTGELFF.

J is TRBJ1-1 and V is TRBV7-6; 10 nucleotides agree with TRBD1. The CDR3 extends over 15 amino acids. V lost 5 bases to trimming and J lost 4 bases; unmatched junction nucleotides: 7. Germline CDR1 reads SGHVS; CDR2 reads FNYEAQ. CDR3: CASSLMTGGVTEAFF. CDR3 DNA sequence: TGTGCCAGCAGCCTTATGACAGGGGGCGTCACTGAAGCTTTCTTT.

V and J are TRBV7-8 and TRBJ2-2, with unresolved D. V lost 5 bases to trimming and J lost 6 bases, with 7 bases between them. The germline V gene has CDR1 SGHVS and CDR2 FQNEAQ. The CDR3 consists of 12 residues. CDR3 nucleotides: TGTGCCAGCAGCGCAGTACCCGGGGAGCTGTTTTTT. This gives the protein CASSAVPGELFF.